The TCR beta chain described here comes from a study of cytomegalovirus exposure and HLA in healthy donors. 60 Vbeta and 13 Jbeta primers were used in PCR. This table comes from immunoSEQ multiplex PCR, and its TCRdb copy is limited to in-frame clones, with some not included. The table has more than 95,000 clones, approximately 79% seen once; the top ten hold about 5.3%. As for this clone: What it binds is not known.

Germline loops: CDR1 MGHRA, CDR2 YSYEKL. V lost 0 bases and J lost 6, with 12 bases in between. The length of the CDR3 is 15 residues. Findings and caveats of the study: Most likely, a cluster of highly shared sequence variants arose as a sequencing artifact.

The receptor was isolated from a man aged 55-75 years in good health and CMV-seropositive. J is TRBJ1-5 and V is TRBV4-1, with D possibly TRBD1 on 5 matching bases. Sequenced: PBMCs. The CDR3 coding sequence is TGCGCCAGCAGCCAAGAGCGGGGGTGGGGTCAGCCCCAGCATTTT. Its translation: CASSQERGWGQPQHF.